This TCR beta chain is drawn from a study of OX40 agonist ivuxolimab in advanced cancers. Study-level results: The CD4+ and CD8+ T cells in the blood had expanded clonally by week 6 at 0.1 to 3.0 mg/kg. The authors also found low normalized T-cell clonal expansion in some nonresponders. More expanded clones were seen, on average, in CD8+ T cells than in CD4+.

Of note for this clone: Its antigen is not known.

Assay used: immunoSEQ multiplex PCR; TCRdb lists only in-frame clones, some missing. Of approximately 100,000 clones in the sample, roughly 88% are singletons; the top ten hold 1.5% to 2%. The TCR was taken from an adult with an advanced solid tumor such as melanoma, head and neck, liver or kidney cancer. Sequencing was performed on CD4+ or CD8+ T cells sorted from blood, taken in a trial of the OX40 agonist ivuxolimab.

The CDR3: CASTDDPNTEAFF. CDR3 nucleotide sequence: TGTGCCAGCACCGATGACCCGAACACTGAAGCTTTCTTT. The chain combines TRBV6-5 with TRBJ1-1; D call uncertain. CDR3 length: 13 amino acids. Trimming stripped 7 bases from V and 1 base from J, with 10 bases between. Germline V CDR1 and CDR2: MNHEY, SVGAGI.